These 2 T cell receptor beta chains came from one sample sequenced in a study of cytomegalovirus exposure and HLA in healthy donors. Using immunoSEQ multiplex PCR, the repertoire was profiled, and TCRdb retains in-frame clones only, with some absent. This sample yields some 110,000 clones, of which 88% are seen a single time; about 1.8% belongs to the top ten. The sequenced sample was PBMCs. All receptors derive from a man between 18 and 35 years old in good health and CMV-seronegative.

The chain has TRBV11-2 and TRBJ1-1; D is uncertain. The V gene's germline CDR1 is SGHAT and CDR2 FQNNGV. Trimming took 5 bases from V and 5 from J, leaving 12 bases between them. The CDR3 loop spans 13 amino acids. CDR3 region: CASSQQLGTEAFF. The CDR3 bases are TGTGCCAGCAGCCAACAACTCGGGACTGAAGCTTTCTTT.

This clone has a single count. The J gene is TRBJ2-2, the V gene TRBV10-2; D is undetermined. CDR1 and CDR2 (germline): WSHSY, SAAADI. V was cut by 3 bases and J by 6 bases, with 5 bases left in between. The length of the CDR3 is 12 residues. The CDR3 sequence is CASSEPAGELFF. The CDR3 bases are TGCGCCAGCAGTGAACCGGCCGGGGAGCTGTTTTTT.